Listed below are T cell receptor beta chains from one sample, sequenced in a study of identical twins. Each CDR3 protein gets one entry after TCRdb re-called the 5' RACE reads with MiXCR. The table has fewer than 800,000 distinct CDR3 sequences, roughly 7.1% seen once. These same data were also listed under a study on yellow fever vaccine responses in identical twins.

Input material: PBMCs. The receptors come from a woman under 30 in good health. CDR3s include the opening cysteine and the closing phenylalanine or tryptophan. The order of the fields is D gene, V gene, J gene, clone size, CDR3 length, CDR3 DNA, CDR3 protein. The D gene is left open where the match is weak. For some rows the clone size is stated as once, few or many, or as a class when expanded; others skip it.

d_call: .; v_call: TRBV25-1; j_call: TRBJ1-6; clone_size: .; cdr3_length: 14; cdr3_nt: TGTGCCAGCAGTGAAGGGCGGGGGAATTCACCCCTCCACTTT; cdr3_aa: CASSEGRGNSPLHF
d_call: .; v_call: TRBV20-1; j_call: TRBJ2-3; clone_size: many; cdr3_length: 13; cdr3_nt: TGCAGTGCTACTAGCGCATCCACAGATACGCAGTATTTT; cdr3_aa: CSATSASTDTQYF
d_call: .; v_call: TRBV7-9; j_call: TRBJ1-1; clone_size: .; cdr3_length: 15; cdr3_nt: TGTGCCAGCAGCCGGGAATTAAGGGGCAACACTGAAGCTTTCTTT; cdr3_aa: CASSRELRGNTEAFF
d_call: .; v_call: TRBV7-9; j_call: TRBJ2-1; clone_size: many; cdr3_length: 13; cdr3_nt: TGTGCCGCGTGGGGGAGCTCCTACAATGAGCAGTTCTTC; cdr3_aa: CAAWGSSYNEQFF
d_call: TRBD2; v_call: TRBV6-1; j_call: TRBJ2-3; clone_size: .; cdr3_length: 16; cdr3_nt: TGTGCCAGCAGTACCCCGACTAGCGGGAGCGTGTATACGCAGTATTTT; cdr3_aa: CASSTPTSGSVYTQYF
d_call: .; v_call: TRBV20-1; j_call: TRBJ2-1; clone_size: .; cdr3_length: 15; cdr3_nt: TGCAGTGCTAGAGGGGGGCCCTACCTCCGTGGTGAGCAGTTCTTC; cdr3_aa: CSARGGPYLRGEQFF
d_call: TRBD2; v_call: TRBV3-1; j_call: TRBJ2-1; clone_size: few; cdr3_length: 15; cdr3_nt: TGTGCCAGCAGCCCTCCCGGGACTAGTCTGTATGAGCAGTTCTTC; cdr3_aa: CASSPPGTSLYEQFF
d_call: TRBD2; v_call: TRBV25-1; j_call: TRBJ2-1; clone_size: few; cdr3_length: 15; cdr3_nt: TGTGCCAGCAGTGCCACGGGAGGGCCGTACAATGAGCAGTTCTTC; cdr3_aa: CASSATGGPYNEQFF
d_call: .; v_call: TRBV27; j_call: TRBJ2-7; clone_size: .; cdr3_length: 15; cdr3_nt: TGTGCCAGCAGTTTATCCTGGAAGGGGCCCTACGAGCAGTACTTC; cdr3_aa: CASSLSWKGPYEQYF
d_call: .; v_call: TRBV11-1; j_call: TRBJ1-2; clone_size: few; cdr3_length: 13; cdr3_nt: TGTGCCAGCAGCTTAGTTGGGGCGTCCGGCTACACCTTC; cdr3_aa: CASSLVGASGYTF
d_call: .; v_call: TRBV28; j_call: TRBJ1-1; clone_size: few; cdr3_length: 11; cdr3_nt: TGTGCCAGCGGATGGTCCGATGAAGCTTTCTTT; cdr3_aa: CASGWSDEAFF
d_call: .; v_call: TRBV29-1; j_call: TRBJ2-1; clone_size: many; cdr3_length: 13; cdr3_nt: TGCAGCGTCCTCGGTCAATTTTACAATGAGCAGTTCTTC; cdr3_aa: CSVLGQFYNEQFF
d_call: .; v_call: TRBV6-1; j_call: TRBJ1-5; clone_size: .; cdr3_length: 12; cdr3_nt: TGTGCCACCCGACCCGGGGGTCAGCCCCAGCATTTT; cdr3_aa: CATRPGGQPQHF
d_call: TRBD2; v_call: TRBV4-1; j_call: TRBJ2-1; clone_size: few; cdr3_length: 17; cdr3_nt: TGCGCCAGCAGCCCGACCTGGACTAGCGGGAGGAACAATGAGCAGTTCTTC; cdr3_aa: CASSPTWTSGRNNEQFF
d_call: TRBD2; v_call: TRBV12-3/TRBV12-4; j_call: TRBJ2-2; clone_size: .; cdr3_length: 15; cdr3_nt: TGTGCCAGCAGTCTAGCGGGGGGGGATATCGGGGAGCTGTTTTTT; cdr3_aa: CASSLAGGDIGELFF
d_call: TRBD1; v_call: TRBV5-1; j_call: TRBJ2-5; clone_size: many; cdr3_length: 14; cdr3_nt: TGCGCCAGCACCTCGGGACAGTACCAAGAGACCCAGTACTTC; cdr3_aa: CASTSGQYQETQYF
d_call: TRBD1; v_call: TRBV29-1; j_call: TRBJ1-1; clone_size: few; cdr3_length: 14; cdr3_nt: TGCAGCGTTATCTCCGGGACAGGGCCCACTGAAGCTTTCTTT; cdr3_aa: CSVISGTGPTEAFF
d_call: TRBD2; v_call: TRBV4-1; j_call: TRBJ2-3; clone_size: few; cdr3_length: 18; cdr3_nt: TGCGCCAGCAGCCCGTTGACTAGCGGGGGAGCCGTAACAGATACGCAGTATTTT; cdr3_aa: CASSPLTSGGAVTDTQYF
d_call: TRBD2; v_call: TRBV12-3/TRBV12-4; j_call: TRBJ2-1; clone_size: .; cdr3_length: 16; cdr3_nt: TGTGCCAGCAGTTTGGGTGGGAGGGTAGGTGGGGATGAGCAGTTCTTC; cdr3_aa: CASSLGGRVGGDEQFF
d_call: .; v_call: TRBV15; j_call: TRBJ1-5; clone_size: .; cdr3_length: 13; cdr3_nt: TGTGCCACCAGCAGAGATACGGGTCAGCCCCAGCATTTT; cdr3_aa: CATSRDTGQPQHF
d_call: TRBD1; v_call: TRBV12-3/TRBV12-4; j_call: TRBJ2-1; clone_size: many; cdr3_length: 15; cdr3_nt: TGTGCCAGCACCGCCTCGTCAGGGGGCTACAATGAGCAGTTCTTC; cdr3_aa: CASTASSGGYNEQFF
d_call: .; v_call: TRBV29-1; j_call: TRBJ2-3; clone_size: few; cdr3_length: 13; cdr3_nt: TGCAGCGTTGCGGACAGCGACACAGATACGCAGTATTTT; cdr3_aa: CSVADSDTDTQYF
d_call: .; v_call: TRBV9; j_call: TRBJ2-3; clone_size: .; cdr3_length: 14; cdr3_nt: TGTGCCAGCAGCGTAGAAGGAGCGGGAGATACGCAGTATTTT; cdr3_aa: CASSVEGAGDTQYF
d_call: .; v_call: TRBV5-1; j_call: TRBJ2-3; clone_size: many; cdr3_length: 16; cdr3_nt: TGCGCCAGCAGCTTGGCAAGACTAGAGAGCACAGATACGCAGTATTTT; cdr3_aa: CASSLARLESTDTQYF
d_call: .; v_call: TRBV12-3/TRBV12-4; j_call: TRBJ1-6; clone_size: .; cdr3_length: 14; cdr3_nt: TGTGCCAGCAGGGGGGCGGGGGTAAATTCACCCCTCCACTTT; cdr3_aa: CASRGAGVNSPLHF
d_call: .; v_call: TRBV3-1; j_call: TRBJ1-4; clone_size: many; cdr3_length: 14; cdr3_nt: TGTGCCAGCAGCGCCCGTGGCACAGATGAAAAACTGTTTTTT; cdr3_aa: CASSARGTDEKLFF
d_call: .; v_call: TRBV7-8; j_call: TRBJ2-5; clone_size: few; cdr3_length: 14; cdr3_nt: TGTGCCAGCAGCTTAGTAGTGACAGGTCCGGGCGCTGGTTTC; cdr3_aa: CASSLVVTGPGAGF
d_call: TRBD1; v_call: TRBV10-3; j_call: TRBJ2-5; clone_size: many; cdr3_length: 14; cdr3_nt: TGTGCCATCAGTCCACAGGGGAACCAAGAGACCCAGTACTTC; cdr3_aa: CAISPQGNQETQYF
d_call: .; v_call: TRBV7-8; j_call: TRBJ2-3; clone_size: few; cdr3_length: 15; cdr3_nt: TGTGCCAGCAGCTTAGACCGGTCCTTCACAGATACGCAGTATTTT; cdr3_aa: CASSLDRSFTDTQYF
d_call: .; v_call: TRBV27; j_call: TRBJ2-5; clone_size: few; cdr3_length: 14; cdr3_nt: TGTGCCAGCAGTCGGAGTCTAGCGTTGGAGACCCAGTACTTC; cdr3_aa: CASSRSLALETQYF
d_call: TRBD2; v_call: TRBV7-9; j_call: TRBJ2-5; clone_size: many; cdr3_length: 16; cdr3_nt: TGTGCCAGCAGCTTTGAGCGGGGAGTGTACCAAGAGACCCAGTACTTC; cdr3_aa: CASSFERGVYQETQYF
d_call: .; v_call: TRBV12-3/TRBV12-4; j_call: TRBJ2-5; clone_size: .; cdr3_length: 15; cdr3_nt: TGTGCCAGCCGTGACGGGAACTCCCGAGCGGAGACCCAGTACTTC; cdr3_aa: CASRDGNSRAETQYF
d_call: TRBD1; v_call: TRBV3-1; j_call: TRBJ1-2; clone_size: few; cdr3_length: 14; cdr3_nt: TGTGCCAGCAGCCACGCCGACAGGGGGGCTGGCTACACCTTC; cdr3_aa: CASSHADRGAGYTF
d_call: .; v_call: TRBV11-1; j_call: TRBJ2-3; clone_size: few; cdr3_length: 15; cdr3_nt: TGTGCCAGCACCTCCATCGGGACTCGGACGGATACGCAGTATTTT; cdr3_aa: CASTSIGTRTDTQYF
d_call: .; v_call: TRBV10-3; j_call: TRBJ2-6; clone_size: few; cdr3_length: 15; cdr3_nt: TGTGCCATCAGTGAGGCGAGGTCTGGGGCCAACGTCCTGACTTTC; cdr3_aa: CAISEARSGANVLTF
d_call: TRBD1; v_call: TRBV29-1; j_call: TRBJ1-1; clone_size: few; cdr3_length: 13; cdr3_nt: TGCAGCGTGATGCAGGGGGCAGGCACTGAAGCTTTCTTT; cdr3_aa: CSVMQGAGTEAFF
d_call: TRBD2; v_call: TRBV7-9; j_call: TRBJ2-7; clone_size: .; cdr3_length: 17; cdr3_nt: TGTGCCAGCAGCGCCCCCCCCGGACTAGCGGGGGCCTACGAGCAGTACTTC; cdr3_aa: CASSAPPGLAGAYEQYF
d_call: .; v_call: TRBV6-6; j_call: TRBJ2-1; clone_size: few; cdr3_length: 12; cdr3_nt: TGTGCCGAAGGCAGGGACCACAATGAGCAGTTCTTC; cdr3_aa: CAEGRDHNEQFF
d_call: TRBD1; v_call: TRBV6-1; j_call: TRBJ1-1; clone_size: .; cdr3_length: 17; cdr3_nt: TGTGCCAGCAGTGAAGTTCGGGGGGGCTCAGGGGGCACTGAAGCTTTCTTT; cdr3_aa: CASSEVRGGSGGTEAFF
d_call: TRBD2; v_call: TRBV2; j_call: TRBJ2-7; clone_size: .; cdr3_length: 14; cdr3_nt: TGTGCCAGCGGAACGGGACTAGTATCTGACGAGCAGTACTTC; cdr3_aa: CASGTGLVSDEQYF
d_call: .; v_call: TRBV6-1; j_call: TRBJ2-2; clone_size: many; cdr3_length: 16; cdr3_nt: TGTGCCAGCAGGCCGGCCGGGACCGCATTCACCGGGGAGCTGTTTTTT; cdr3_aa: CASRPAGTAFTGELFF
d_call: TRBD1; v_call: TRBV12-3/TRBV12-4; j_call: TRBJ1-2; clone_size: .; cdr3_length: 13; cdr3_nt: TGTGCCAGCAGTCGACAGGGGCGGAATGGCTACACCTTC; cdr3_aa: CASSRQGRNGYTF
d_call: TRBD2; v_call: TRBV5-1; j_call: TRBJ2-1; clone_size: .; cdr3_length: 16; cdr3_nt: TGCGCCAGCAGCTTGGCGAGCGGGGGGGCCTTGAATGAGCAGTTCTTC; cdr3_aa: CASSLASGGALNEQFF
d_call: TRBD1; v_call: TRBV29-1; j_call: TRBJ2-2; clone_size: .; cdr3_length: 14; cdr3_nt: TGCAGCGTAATGGGGACAGAGAACACCGGGGAGCTGTTTTTT; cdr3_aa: CSVMGTENTGELFF
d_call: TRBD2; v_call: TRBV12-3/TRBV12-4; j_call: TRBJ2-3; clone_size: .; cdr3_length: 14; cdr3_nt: TGTGCCAGCAGTCTCAACGGGGGGGTAGATACGCAGTATTTT; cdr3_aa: CASSLNGGVDTQYF
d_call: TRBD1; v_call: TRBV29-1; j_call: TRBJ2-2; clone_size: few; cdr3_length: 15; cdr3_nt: TGCAGCGTTGAAGATCCACAGGGGAAGGCCGGGGAGCTGTTTTTT; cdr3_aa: CSVEDPQGKAGELFF
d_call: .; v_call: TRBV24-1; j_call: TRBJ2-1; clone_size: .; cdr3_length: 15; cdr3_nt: TGTGCCACGGGTGGCGGCATGGGCTCCTACAATGAGCAGTTCTTC; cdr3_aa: CATGGGMGSYNEQFF
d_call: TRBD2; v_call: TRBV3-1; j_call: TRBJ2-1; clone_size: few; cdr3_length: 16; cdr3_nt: TGTGCCAGCAGCCAAGGGCGTGGTAGCGGGGTCAATGAGCAGTTCTTC; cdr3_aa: CASSQGRGSGVNEQFF
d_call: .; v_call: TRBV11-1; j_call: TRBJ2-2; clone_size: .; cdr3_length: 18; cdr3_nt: TGTGCCAGCAGCTCGCCCTGGGATAAACCCCTCAACACCGGGGAGCTGTTTTTT; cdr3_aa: CASSSPWDKPLNTGELFF
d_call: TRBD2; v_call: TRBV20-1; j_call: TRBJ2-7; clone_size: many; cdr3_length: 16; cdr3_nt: TGCAGTGCTCCACAGGGGGCGGCTAGCGGGAGGTACGAGCAGTACTTC; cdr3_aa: CSAPQGAASGRYEQYF